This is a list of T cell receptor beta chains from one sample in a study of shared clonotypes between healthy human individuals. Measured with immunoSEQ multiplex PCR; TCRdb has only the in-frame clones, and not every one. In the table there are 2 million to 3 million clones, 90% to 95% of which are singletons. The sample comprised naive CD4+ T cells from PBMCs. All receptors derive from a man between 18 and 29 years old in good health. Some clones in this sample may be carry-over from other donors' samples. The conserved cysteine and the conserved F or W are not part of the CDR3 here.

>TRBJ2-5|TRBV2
ASSAGTSGLIGTQY
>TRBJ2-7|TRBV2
ASVVGRQITYEQY
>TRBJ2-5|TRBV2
ASTSGRIETQY
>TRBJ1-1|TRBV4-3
ASSQDRITEAF
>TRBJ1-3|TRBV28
ASTTIYRVSGNTIY
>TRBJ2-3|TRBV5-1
ASSQGFSGPDTQY
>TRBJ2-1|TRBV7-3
ASSPNPQTGEQF
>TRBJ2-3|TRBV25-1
ASSQGGPTDTQY
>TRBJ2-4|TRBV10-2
ASSLAGVDIQY
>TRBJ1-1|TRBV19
ASSQRQGGTEAF
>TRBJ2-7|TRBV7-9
ASSISGSSYEQY
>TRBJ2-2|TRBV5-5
ASTLGAGTATGELF
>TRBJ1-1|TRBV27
ASSSSRGVDTEAF
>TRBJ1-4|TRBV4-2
ASSPADGGGEKLF
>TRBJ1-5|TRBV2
ASRRVFDQPQH
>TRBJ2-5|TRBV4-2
ASSPRDINSGETQY
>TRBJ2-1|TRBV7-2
ASSLWTLAGGAYNEQF
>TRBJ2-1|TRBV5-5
ASSWDGNNEQF
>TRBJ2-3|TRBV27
ASSREYFTDTQY
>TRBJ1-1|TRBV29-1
SVERGGKGTEAF
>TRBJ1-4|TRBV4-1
ASSRKTGTVNEKLF
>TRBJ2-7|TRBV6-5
ASSSDRRTYEQY
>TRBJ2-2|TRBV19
ASRAYREANTGELF
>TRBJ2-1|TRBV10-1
ASSGRDTPGQGARRNEQF
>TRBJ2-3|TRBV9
ASSVDWNTDTQY
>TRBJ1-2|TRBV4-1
ASSQGASVDNYGYT
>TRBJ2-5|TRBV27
ASSFRGQETQY
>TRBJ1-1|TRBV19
ASRQQENTEAF
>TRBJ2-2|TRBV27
ASSSYNTGELF
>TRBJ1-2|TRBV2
ASSANDYPTDNYGYT
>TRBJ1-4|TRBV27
ASNWTGLTTNEKLF
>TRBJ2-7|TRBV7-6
ASSPRGREQY
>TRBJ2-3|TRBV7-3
ASSQTSGRAADTQY
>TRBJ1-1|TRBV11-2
ASSAGQGTEAF
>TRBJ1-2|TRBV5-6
ASSLRQYGYT
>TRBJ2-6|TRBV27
ASARVAAFGANVLT
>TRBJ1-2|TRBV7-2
ASSPRDSRTRTNYGYT
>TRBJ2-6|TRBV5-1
ASSNHRTGANVLT
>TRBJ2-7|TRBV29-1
SVESGSPYEQY
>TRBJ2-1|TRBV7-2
ASSLFASGGGNEQF
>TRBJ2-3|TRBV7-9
ASSLAGWGGAASTDTQY
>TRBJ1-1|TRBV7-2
ASSSSRVHEAF
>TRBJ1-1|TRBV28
ASRGPSGGAGEAF
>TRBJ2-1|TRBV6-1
ASSPGQGYNEQF
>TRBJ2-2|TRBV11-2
ASSPIRIAGGMTGELF
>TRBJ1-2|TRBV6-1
ASSRSGAGGYT
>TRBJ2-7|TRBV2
ASSLLGRGVYEQY
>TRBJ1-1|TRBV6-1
ASSEERGRRTEAF